The present T cell receptor beta chain was sequenced within a study of cytomegalovirus exposure and HLA in healthy donors. This clone was detected once. Its specificity is unknown. 60 Vbeta and 13 Jbeta primers were used in PCR. Using immunoSEQ multiplex PCR, the repertoire was profiled, and TCRdb retains in-frame clones only, with some absent. Of roughly 250,000 clones in the sample, roughly 80% are singletons; the top ten hold about 0.28%. Unmatched junction bases numbered 9, after V lost 2 bases and J lost 1 base. Germline CDR1 SGHTA, CDR2 FQGNSA. This CDR3 is built from 18 residues. Study observations and caveats: On later analysis, the bulk of CMV-associated TCR beta chains appeared to be HLA-restricted. Specific recognition of CMV antigens was confirmed in vitro for a few chains (all CMV-associated). A link between a missense DCLRE1C variant and TCR beta V- and J-gene trimming emerged from a later analysis.

The J gene is TRBJ2-3, the V gene TRBV7-2, with 10 bases lining up with TRBD2. The sequencing sample was made of PBMCs. The TCR comes from a girl aged 2 to 10 in good health and CMV-seronegative. In nucleotides, the CDR3 is TGTGCCAGCAGCTTAAGGAGTAGCGGGGGGTTGGGCACAGATACGCAGTATTTT. This codes for CASSLRSSGGLGTDTQYF.